This TCR beta chain was sequenced during a study of long-term antiretroviral therapy in people with HIV. Study-wide findings and caveats: Diversity went up after ART and still fell short of transplant donor controls. Controls exceeded HIV repertoires in CDR3 length range. Information on adherence, resistance and therapy changes was unavailable.

The CDR3 length is 16 residues. The germline V gene encodes CDR1 SGHKS and CDR2 YYEKEE (reference sequence). V was pared by 2 bases and J by 0 bases, with 12 bases between. About this clone itself: Its antigen is not known.

Assay version v3.0 of immunoSEQ was used, and it was run at survey level. Samples were sequenced targeting about 35,000-50,000 T-cell genomes each. Profiling relied on immunoSEQ multiplex PCR, and the TCRdb table lists in-frame clones only, not all of them. The sample lists about 35,000 clones, approximately 85% occurring once. This clonotype originated in a man in his late teens or twenties with HIV. The chain recombines TRBV5-5 with TRBJ2-1, with no clear D. The specimen was unsorted PBMCs, collected 0.3 years after starting antiretroviral therapy. CDR3 DNA sequence: TGTGCCAGCAGCTTAACCGGGCCCAGCTCCTACAATGAGCAGTTCTTC. Amino acids: CASSLTGPSSYNEQFF.